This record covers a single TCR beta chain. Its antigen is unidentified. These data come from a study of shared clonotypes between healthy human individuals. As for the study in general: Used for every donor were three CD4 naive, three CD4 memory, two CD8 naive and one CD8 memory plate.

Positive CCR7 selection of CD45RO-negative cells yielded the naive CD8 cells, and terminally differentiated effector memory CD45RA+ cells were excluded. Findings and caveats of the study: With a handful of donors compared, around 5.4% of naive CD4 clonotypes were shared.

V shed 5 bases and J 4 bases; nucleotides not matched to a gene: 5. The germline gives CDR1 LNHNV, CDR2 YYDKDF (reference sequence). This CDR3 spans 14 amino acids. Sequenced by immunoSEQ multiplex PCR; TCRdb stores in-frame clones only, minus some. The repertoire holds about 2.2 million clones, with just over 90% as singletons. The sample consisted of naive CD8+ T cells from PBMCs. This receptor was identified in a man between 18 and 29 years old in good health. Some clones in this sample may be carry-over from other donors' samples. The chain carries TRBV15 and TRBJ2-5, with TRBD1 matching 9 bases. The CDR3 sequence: CATSSRQGGETQYF. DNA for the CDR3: TGTGCCACCAGCTCTAGACAGGGGGGAGAGACCCAGTACTTC.